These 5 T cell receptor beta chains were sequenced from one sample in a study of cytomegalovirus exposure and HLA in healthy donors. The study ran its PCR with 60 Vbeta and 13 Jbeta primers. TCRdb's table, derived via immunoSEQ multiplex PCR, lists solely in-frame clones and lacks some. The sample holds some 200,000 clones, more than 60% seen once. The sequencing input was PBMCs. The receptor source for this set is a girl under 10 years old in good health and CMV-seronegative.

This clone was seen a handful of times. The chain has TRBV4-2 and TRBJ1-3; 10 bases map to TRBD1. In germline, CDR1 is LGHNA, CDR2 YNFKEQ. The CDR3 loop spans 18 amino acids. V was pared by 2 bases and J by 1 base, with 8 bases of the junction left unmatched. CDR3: CASSQNRDRGVSGNTIYF. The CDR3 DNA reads TGTGCCAGCAGCCAAAACCGGGACAGGGGTGTGTCTGGAAACACCATATATTTT.

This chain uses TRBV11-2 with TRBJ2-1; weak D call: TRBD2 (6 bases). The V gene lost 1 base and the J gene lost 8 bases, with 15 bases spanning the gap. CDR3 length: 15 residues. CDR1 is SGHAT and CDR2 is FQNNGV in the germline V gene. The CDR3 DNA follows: TGTGCCAGCAGCTTAGCGGCGGGGCCCCTCCATGAGCAGTTCTTC. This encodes CASSLAAGPLHEQFF.

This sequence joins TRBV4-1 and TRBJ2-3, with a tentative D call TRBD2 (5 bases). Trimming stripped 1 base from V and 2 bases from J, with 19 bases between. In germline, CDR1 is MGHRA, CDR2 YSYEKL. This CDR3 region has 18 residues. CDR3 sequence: CASSQGNAAGPSTDTQYF. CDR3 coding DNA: TGCGCCAGCAGCCAAGGAAATGCTGCGGGCCCCTCCACAGATACGCAGTATTTT.

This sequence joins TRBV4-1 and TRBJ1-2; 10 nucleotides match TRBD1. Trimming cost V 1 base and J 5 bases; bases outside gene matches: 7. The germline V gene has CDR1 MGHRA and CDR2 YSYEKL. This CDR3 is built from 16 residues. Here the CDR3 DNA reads TGCGCCAGCAGCCAAGCCCCCTCGGGACAGGGGTATGGCTACACCTTC. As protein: CASSQAPSGQGYGYTF.

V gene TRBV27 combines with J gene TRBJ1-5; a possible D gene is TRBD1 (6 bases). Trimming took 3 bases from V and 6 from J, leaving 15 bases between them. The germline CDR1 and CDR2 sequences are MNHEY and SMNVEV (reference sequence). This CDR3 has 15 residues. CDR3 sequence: CASSFRGAVGQPQHF. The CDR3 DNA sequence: TGTGCCAGCAGTTTCAGGGGCGCAGTGGGTCAGCCCCAGCATTTT.